This T cell receptor (beta chain) is from a study of control samples from healthy donors and cancer patients. Per germline, CDR1 MNHNS and CDR2 SASEGT. Deletions cut 3 bases from V and 1 base from J, with 13 bases between. This CDR3 is built from 16 residues. Here immunoSEQ multiplex PCR was the method, and the copy in TCRdb shows in-frame clones only, minus some. The sample consists of some 140,000 clones, roughly 89% of them appearing once. Sequenced sample: blood. This clonotype was obtained from a man aged 25-40 years in good health. The J gene is TRBJ1-5, the V gene TRBV6-1; tentative D call: TRBD1 (6 bases). The CDR3 DNA follows: TGTGCCAGCAGTGATTCATTACAGGGAAGCAATCAGCCCCAGCATTTT. Protein: CASSDSLQGSNQPQHF.